The sequence of this TCR beta chain was determined in a study of cytomegalovirus exposure and HLA in healthy donors. As regards this clone: Its antigen is as yet unknown.

PCR primers comprised 60 Vbeta and 13 Jbeta primers. This table comes from immunoSEQ multiplex PCR, and its TCRdb copy is limited to in-frame clones, with some not included. The data show some 65,000 clones, 70% to 80% seen once. General study findings and limits: In an earlier analysis, most TCR beta V segments were productive about 87% or about 30% of the time. A missense variant in DCLRE1C was later tied to TCR beta V- and J-gene trimming.

The sequence was obtained from a girl under 18 in good health and CMV-seropositive. Sequenced material: PBMCs.

This CDR3 reads CASSLLAGRSYTF. The CDR3 coding sequence is TGTGCCAGCAGTTTATTGGCAGGGCGAAGCTACACCTTC. The chain has TRBV28 and TRBJ1-2; tentative D call: TRBD1 (5 bases). V lost 1 base, J lost 9 bases, and 12 bases lay in between. CDR1 and CDR2 (germline): MDHEN, SYDVKM. The CDR3 sequence is 13 residues long.